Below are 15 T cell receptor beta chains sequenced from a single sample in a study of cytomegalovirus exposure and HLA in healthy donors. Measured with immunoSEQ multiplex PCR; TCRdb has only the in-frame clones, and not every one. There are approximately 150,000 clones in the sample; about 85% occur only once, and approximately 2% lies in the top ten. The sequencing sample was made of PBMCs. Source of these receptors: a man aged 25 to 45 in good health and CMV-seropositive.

The CDR3 DNA reads TGCAGCGTTGAAGACCTCGACAGACGCTATGGCTACACCTTC. It specifies CSVEDLDRRYGYTF. This chain connects TRBV29-1 to TRBJ1-2; D might be TRBD1 (5 bases). The CDR3 sequence is 14 residues long. Trimming pared 0 bases from V and 4 bases from J, leaving 12 bases between. Germline CDR1 is SQVTM and CDR2 is ANQGSEA.

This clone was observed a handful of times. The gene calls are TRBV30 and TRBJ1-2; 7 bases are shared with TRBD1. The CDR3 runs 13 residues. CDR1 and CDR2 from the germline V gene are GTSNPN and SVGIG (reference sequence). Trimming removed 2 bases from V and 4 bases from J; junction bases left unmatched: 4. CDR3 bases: TGTGCCTGGAGTCCTCAGGGGGGCTATGGCTACACCTTC. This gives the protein CAWSPQGGYGYTF.

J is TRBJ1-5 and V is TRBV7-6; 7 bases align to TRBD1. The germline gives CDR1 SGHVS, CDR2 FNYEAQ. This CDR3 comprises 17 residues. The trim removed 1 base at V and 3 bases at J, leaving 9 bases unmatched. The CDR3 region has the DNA TGTGCCAGCAGCTTAGATATGGGGGACAGTTTCAATCAGCCCCAGCATTTT. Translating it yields CASSLDMGDSFNQPQHF.

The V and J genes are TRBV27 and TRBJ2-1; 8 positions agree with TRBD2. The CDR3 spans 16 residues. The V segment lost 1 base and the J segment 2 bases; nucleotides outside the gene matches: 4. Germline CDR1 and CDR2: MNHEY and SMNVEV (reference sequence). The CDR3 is CASSLYGGGTYNEQFF. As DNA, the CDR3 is TGTGCCAGCAGTTTATACGGCGGGGGGACCTACAATGAGCAGTTCTTC.

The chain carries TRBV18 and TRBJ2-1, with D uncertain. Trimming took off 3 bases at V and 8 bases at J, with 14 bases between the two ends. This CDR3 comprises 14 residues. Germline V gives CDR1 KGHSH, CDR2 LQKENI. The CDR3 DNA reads TGTGCCAGCTCACCCAGCTACCTAGACCATGAGCAGTTCTTC. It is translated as CASSPSYLDHEQFF. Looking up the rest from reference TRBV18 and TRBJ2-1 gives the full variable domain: NAGVMQNPRHLVRRRGQEARLRCSPMKGHSHVYWYRQLPEEGLKFMVYLQKENIIDESGMPKERFSAEFPKEGPSILRIQQVVRGDSAAYFCASSPSYLDHEQFFGPGTRLTVL.

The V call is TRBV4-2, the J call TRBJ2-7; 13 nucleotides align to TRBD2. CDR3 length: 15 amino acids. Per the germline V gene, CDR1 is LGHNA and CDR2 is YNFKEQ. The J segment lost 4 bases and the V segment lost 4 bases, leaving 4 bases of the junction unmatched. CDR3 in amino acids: CASSPGLAGRYEQYF. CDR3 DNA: TGTGCCAGCAGCCCGGGACTAGCGGGGCGTTACGAGCAGTACTTC.

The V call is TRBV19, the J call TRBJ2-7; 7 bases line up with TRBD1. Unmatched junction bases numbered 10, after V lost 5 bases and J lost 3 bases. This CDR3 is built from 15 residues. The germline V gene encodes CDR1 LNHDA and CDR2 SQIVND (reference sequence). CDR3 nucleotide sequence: TGTGCCAGTAGTCTGACAGGGACCTACCACTACGAGCAGTACTTC. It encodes CASSLTGTYHYEQYF.

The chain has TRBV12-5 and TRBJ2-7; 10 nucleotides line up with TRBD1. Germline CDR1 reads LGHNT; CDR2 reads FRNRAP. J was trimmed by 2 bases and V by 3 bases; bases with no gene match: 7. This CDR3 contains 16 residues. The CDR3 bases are TGTGCTAGTGGTTTATCTGGGACAGGGGTCGCCTACGAGCAGTACTTC. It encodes CASGLSGTGVAYEQYF.

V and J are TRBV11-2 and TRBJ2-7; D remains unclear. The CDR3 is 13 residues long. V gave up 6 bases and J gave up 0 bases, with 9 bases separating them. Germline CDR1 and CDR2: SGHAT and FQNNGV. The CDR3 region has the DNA TGTGCCAGCAGTATCGGTTACTCCTACGAGCAGTACTTC. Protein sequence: CASSIGYSYEQYF.

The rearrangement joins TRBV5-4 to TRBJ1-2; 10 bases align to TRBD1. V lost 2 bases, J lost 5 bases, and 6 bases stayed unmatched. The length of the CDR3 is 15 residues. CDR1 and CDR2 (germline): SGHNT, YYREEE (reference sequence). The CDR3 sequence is CASSFSGTGEYGYTF. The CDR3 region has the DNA TGTGCCAGCAGCTTTTCCGGGACAGGGGAGTATGGCTACACCTTC.

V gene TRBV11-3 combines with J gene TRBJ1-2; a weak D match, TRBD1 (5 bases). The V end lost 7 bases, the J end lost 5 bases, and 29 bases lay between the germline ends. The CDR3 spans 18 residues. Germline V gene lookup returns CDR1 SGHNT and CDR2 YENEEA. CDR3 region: CASTFPFKRDSMTYGYTF. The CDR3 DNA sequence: TGTGCCAGCACCTTCCCTTTTAAAAGGGACTCAATGACATATGGCTACACCTTC.

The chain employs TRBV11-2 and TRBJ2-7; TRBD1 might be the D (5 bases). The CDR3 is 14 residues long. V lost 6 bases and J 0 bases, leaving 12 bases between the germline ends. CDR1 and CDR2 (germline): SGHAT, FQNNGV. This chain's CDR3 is CASSFRADSYEQYF. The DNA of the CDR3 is TGTGCCAGCAGTTTCAGGGCGGACTCCTACGAGCAGTACTTC.

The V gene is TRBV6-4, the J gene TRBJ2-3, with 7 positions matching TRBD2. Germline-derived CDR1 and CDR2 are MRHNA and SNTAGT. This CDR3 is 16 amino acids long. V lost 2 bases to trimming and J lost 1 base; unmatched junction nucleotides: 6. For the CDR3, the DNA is TGTGCCAGCAGTGACGACGGGGCGGGGGGCACAGATACGCAGTATTTT. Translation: CASSDDGAGGTDTQYF.

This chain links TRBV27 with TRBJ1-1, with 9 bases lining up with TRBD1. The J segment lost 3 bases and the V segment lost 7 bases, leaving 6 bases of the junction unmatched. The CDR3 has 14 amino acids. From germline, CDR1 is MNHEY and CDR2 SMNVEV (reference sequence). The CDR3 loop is CASTWTGADTEAFF. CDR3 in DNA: TGTGCCAGCACCTGGACAGGGGCGGACACTGAAGCTTTCTTT.

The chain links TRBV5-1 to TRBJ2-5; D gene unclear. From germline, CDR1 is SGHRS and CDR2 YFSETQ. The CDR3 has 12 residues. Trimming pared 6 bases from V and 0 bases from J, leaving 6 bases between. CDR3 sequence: CASTQDQETQYF. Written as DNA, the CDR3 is TGCGCCAGCACACAAGACCAAGAGACCCAGTACTTC.